A single sample is the source of the 23 T cell receptor beta chains below, sequenced in a study of blood T cells in healthy people across ages (dated by TCRdb to the mid-2010s). Library creation used 5' RACE. For sequencing, an Illumina HiSeq 2500 was employed. The second PCR ran for roughly 7 to 12 cycles and used a J-beta primer mix along with a sample-barcoded 5' primer. TCRdb reprocessing: public reads trimmed at Q25 with fastp, clones called with MiXCR, in-frame beta chains kept. Under each unique CDR3 protein, matching rows form one entry showing the most common genes and DNA. Across this sample there are approximately 1,100,000 distinct CDR3 sequences, with more than 40% seen only once. Jointly, the top ten make up 18% of the sample. Sequencing was done on a sample of blood. All receptors come from a woman aged 60-75 years in good health.

Only a few counts were recorded for this clonotype. The V call is TRBV27, the J call TRBJ2-1, with TRBD2 identical over 12 bases. The junction had 8 bases not matched to a gene; V was cut back by 6 bases and J by 8 bases. The CDR3 is 15 amino acids. Germline CDR1 is MNHEY and CDR2 is SMNVEV (reference sequence). The CDR3 reads CASRTGLAGSYEQFF. CDR3 coding DNA: TGTGCCAGCAGGACGGGACTAGCGGGTAGTTATGAGCAGTTCTTC.

There are many counts of this clonotype. The gene calls are TRBV20-1 and TRBJ2-5; 8 bases align to TRBD1. This CDR3 comprises 15 residues. With 6 bases clipped from V and 2 bases from J, the junction kept 11 bases outside the gene matches. The germline V gene encodes CDR1 DFQATT and CDR2 SNEGSKA (reference sequence). The CDR3 protein is CSAQSRTGTQETQYF. The CDR3 DNA follows: TGCAGTGCCCAAAGTAGGACAGGGACTCAAGAGACCCAGTACTTC.

Here the CDR3 reads CASSQDHVDTSMVIYEQYF. The CDR3 nucleotides are TGTGCCAGCAGCCAAGACCACGTAGATACTTCAATGGTGATCTACGAGCAGTACTTC. The chain has TRBV4-2 and TRBJ2-4, with unresolved D. The end of the DNA is better explained by TRBJ2-7, so the J call may be wrong. CDR1 and CDR2 from the germline V gene are LGHNA and YNFKEQ. This CDR3 has 19 amino acids.

The J gene is TRBJ2-1, the V gene TRBV29-1; TRBD1 matches 7 bases. The CDR3 is made up of 14 amino acids. The germline V gene encodes CDR1 SQVTM and CDR2 ANQGSEA. After removal of 4 bases from V and 6 bases from J, the junction contained 9 bases not matched to a gene. In DNA form, the CDR3 reads TGCAGCGTTGGGGCCGAGACAGGGATCAATGAGCAGTTCTTC. The encoded protein is CSVGAETGINEQFF.

V usage is TRBV10-2 and J usage is TRBJ2-7; 11 nucleotides match TRBD2. Trimming removed 8 bases from V and 4 bases from J; junction bases left unmatched: 7. This CDR3 is 14 amino acids long. CDR1 is WSHSY, CDR2 SAAADI, per germline. CDR3 nucleotides: TGCGCCAGCCTAGAACTAGCGGGAGTGTACGAGCAGTACTTC. Translated: CASLELAGVYEQYF.

CDR3 amino acids: CAISPRTGAHTDTQYF. The CDR3 DNA is TGTGCCATCAGTCCACGGACAGGGGCTCACACAGATACGCAGTATTTT. V gene TRBV10-3 combines with J gene TRBJ2-3; 9 nucleotides align to TRBD1. In germline, CDR1 is ENHRY, CDR2 SYGVKD. Losses at the gene ends were 5 bases for V and 2 bases for J; bases not matched to a gene: 8. The CDR3 loop spans 16 amino acids.

The chain has TRBV9 and TRBJ2-7; D possibly corresponds to TRBD2 (5 bases). The CDR3 is 14 amino acids. Germline loops: CDR1 SGDLS, CDR2 YYNGEE. V lost 4 bases to trimming and J lost 5 bases, with 16 bases between them. CDR3 amino acids: CASSPWTGSNEQYF. The CDR3 nucleotides are TGTGCCAGCAGCCCCTGGACTGGGAGCAACGAGCAGTACTTC.

This clonotype was observed a single time. CDR3 sequence reads: CASSSSDRGAKGEAFF. CDR3 bases: TGTGCCAGCAGCTCCTCCGATAGGGGGGCAAAGGGTGAAGCTTTCTTT. The genes are TRBV11-2 and TRBJ1-1; D possibly corresponds to TRBD1 (6 bases). CDR3 size: 16 residues. The germline V gene has CDR1 SGHAT and CDR2 FQNNGV. Deletions cut 4 bases from V and 7 bases from J, with 22 bases between.

The V and J genes are TRBV7-8 and TRBJ2-3; 8 bases match TRBD1. Germline CDR1 SGHVS, CDR2 FQNEAQ. The CDR3 is made up of 17 amino acids. Trimming cost V 1 base and J 6 bases; bases outside gene matches: 12. The CDR3 DNA follows: TGTGCCAGCAGCTTAGAGCCGGACAGGGTTGGGCCGGATACGCAGTATTTT. It is translated as CASSLEPDRVGPDTQYF.

The chain employs TRBV6-1 and TRBJ2-1; 8 bases map to TRBD2. This CDR3 has 17 residues. After removal of 11 bases from V and 6 bases from J, the junction contained 21 bases not matched to a gene. Germline CDR1 is MNHNS and CDR2 is SASEGT. CDR3 nucleotides: TGTGCCGGCACCTTCCAAGATATAGCGGGACGGGGCAATGAGCAGTTCTTC. Its translation is CAGTFQDIAGRGNEQFF.

This clonotype appeared once. The V call is TRBV6-6, the J call TRBJ1-5; D is unclear. Trimming left V 6 bases short and J 0 bases short, with 9 bases between. The CDR3 has 14 amino acids. Germline V gene lookup returns CDR1 MNHNY and CDR2 SVGAGI (reference sequence). The CDR3, as DNA: TGTGCCAGCAGATTCCCCGATAGCAATCAGCCCCAGCATTTT. Encoded protein: CASRFPDSNQPQHF.

The CDR3 reads CASSLGFAPDTQYF. The CDR3 nucleotides are TGTGCCAGCAGCTTGGGATTCGCCCCAGATACGCAGTATTTT. The chain is built from TRBV5-5 and TRBJ2-3; D is uncertain. V lost 0 bases to trimming and J lost 4 bases, with 9 bases between them. The germline gives CDR1 SGHKS, CDR2 YYEKEE (reference sequence). This CDR3 comprises 14 residues.

On this clonotype: One end of the junction is discordant with germline, which a read error may explain. The chain links TRBV29-1 to TRBJ2-5; D perhaps matches TRBD1 (6 bases). CDR1 and CDR2 (germline): SQVTM, ANQGSEA. The length of the CDR3 is 13 residues. The CDR3 DNA reads TGCAGCGTGGAAGACAGGAACCAAGAGACCCAGTACTTC. This codes for CSVEDRNQETQYF.

This clonotype was counted ten times or more. The V and J genes are TRBV25-1 and TRBJ2-7; 10 bases line up with TRBD1. Germline V gene lookup returns CDR1 MGHDK and CDR2 SYGVNS. Trimming took 3 bases from V and 3 from J; bases not matched to a gene: 11. The length of the CDR3 is 17 residues. The CDR3 DNA reads as TGTGCCAGCAGTGACCCAGTAGGACAGGGGGTTCACTACGAGCAGTACTTC. Its protein product is CASSDPVGQGVHYEQYF.

This clonotype has at least ten counts. The J gene is TRBJ2-5, the V gene TRBV10-3; D call uncertain. The CDR3 is made up of 14 amino acids. CDR1 is ENHRY, CDR2 SYGVKD, per germline. Trimming left V 3 bases short and J 2 bases short, with 10 bases between. In DNA, the CDR3 is TGTGCCATCAGTGAAATCCAGGCGCAAGAGACCCAGTACTTC. It is translated as CAISEIQAQETQYF.

This chain links TRBV20-1 with TRBJ2-5; TRBD2 agrees at 8 bases. There are 16 residues in the CDR3. Germline V gene data show CDR1 as DFQATT and CDR2 as SNEGSKA (reference sequence). V lost 0 bases, J lost 2 bases, and 8 bases stayed unmatched. The CDR3 loop is CSARDYETSEQETQYF. CDR3 DNA: TGCAGTGCTAGAGATTATGAGACTAGCGAACAAGAGACCCAGTACTTC.

The rearrangement links TRBV6-5 to TRBJ2-7, with D possibly matching TRBD1 (5 bases). Germline loops: CDR1 MNHEY, CDR2 SVGAGI. This CDR3 spans 15 amino acids. Between the trimmed V and J ends, which lost 2 bases and 7 bases, there was a span of 18 bases. The CDR3: CASSYQAGPLGEQYF. The CDR3 DNA sequence: TGTGCCAGCAGTTACCAGGCAGGGCCCCTTGGGGAGCAGTACTTC.

This clonotype occurred a few times. V is TRBV5-1 and J is TRBJ2-7; D possibly corresponds to TRBD1 (5 bases). Germline-derived CDR1 and CDR2 are SGHRS and YFSETQ. The germline V and J ends were trimmed by 0 bases and 3 bases, with 13 bases remaining between them. The CDR3 is made up of 15 amino acids. CDR3 amino acids: CASSLVRGSDYEQYF. DNA for the CDR3: TGCGCCAGCAGCTTGGTTAGGGGTTCGGACTACGAGCAGTACTTC.

This clonotype appeared a few times. This sequence joins TRBV5-1 and TRBJ1-5; 9 bases map to TRBD1. There are 15 residues in the CDR3. Germline V lookup: CDR1 SGHRS, CDR2 YFSETQ. V shed 3 bases, J shed 5 bases, and the junction held 6 bases outside the gene matches. In nucleotides, the CDR3 is TGCGCCAGCAGCTGGACAGGGGAGCCCCATCAGCCCCAGCATTTT. This sequence encodes CASSWTGEPHQPQHF.

The rearrangement joins TRBV10-1 to TRBJ2-3; 15 positions match TRBD2. From germline, CDR1 is WNHNN and CDR2 SYGVQD (reference sequence). The CDR3 totals 16 residues. Trimming took 2 bases from V and 6 from J; bases not matched to a gene: 3. The CDR3 loop is CASSEGTSGRRDTQYF. CDR3 in DNA: TGCGCCAGCAGTGAGGGGACTAGCGGGAGGAGGGATACGCAGTATTTT.

The chain employs TRBV2 and TRBJ2-7; perhaps TRBD2 as D (6 bases). CDR1 SNHLY and CDR2 FYNNEI come from the germline V gene. V dropped 4 bases and J dropped 3 bases, with 10 bases sitting between them. CDR3 length: 13 residues. The CDR3 bases are TGTGCCAGCAGTGTGGAGGGCTTCTACGAGCAGTACTTC. It yields the protein CASSVEGFYEQYF.

This clonotype was counted ten times or more. V gene TRBV5-5 combines with J gene TRBJ2-7; 9 positions agree with TRBD1. Trimming removed 4 bases from V and 2 bases from J; junction bases left unmatched: 4. The CDR3 totals 14 residues. Germline CDR1 SGHKS, CDR2 YYEKEE (reference sequence). The chain's CDR3 is CASSVTGGTYEQYF. The CDR3 DNA follows: TGTGCCAGCAGCGTGACAGGGGGTACCTACGAGCAGTACTTC.

In its sample, this clonotype was seen a few times. This rearrangement joins TRBV27 to TRBJ2-1, with TRBD2 matching 7 bases. Germline V gene sequence: CDR1 MNHEY, CDR2 SMNVEV (reference sequence). The CDR3 extends over 15 amino acids. V dropped 4 bases and J dropped 4; count of bases not matched to a gene: 7. The CDR3 spells CASSWGGRVYNEQFF. DNA for the CDR3: TGTGCCAGCAGTTGGGGGGGGAGGGTTTACAATGAGCAGTTCTTC.